The next 23 T cell receptor beta chains were all read from a single sample in a study of T-cell reconstitution after alpha-beta-depleted transplantation in children. Library preparation (for TCRbeta) was performed with unique molecular identifiers. TCRdb analysed the PCR reads with MiXCR anew, one entry per CDR3 protein. This table holds 530,000 or so distinct CDR3 sequences, roughly a quarter found once. This specimen consisted of PBMCs, obtained before TCRalphabeta/CD19-depleted stem cell transplant. These receptors all come from a boy under two years old with Wiskott-Aldrich syndrome, due to receive a stem cell transplant.

About this clonotype itself: Mismatch with germline at one junction end may stem from a read error. V and J are TRBV5-1 and TRBJ2-7; TRBD1 matches at 7 bases. CDR3 length: 14 amino acids. The germline CDR1 and CDR2 sequences are SGHRS and YFSETQ. In nucleotides, the CDR3 is TGCGCCAGCAGCAACCACAGGGGCTCCGACGAGCAGTACTTC. Its protein is CASSNHRGSDEQYF. The variable domain in full, with the rest retrieved from reference TRBV5-1 and TRBJ2-7, is KAGVTQTPRYLIKTRGQQVTLSCSPISGHRSVSWYQQTPGQGLQFLFEYFSETQRNKGNFPGRFSGRQFSNSRSEMNVSTLELGDSALYLCASSNHRGSDEQYFGPGTRLTVT.

The chain combines TRBV12-3 or TRBV12-4 with TRBJ2-1, with D unclear. This CDR3 region has 14 residues. Trimming cost V 3 bases and J 10 bases, with 16 bases left between them. The CDR3 protein is CASSLGPEVYEQFF. The CDR3 nucleotides are TGTGCCAGCAGTTTGGGTCCCGAGGTCTACGAGCAGTTCTTC.

This clonotype was observed a handful of times. The V gene is TRBV29-1, the J gene TRBJ2-1; weak D call: TRBD2 (5 bases). This CDR3 is built from 12 residues. Germline CDR1 SQVTM, CDR2 ANQGSEA. Trimming cost V 4 bases and J 9 bases, with 13 bases left between them. The CDR3 nucleotides are TGCAGCGTTGGAGCTCGGGGTCTTGAGCAGTTCTTC. Its translation: CSVGARGLEQFF.

This clonotype was observed a few times. The chain links TRBV12-3 or TRBV12-4 to TRBJ1-1, with 7 bases matching TRBD1. This CDR3 is 14 amino acids long. The J segment lost 5 bases and the V segment lost 5 bases, leaving 8 bases of the junction unmatched. CDR3 in DNA: TGTGCCAGCAGTGTACGACAGGGTCGGACTGAAGCTTTCTTT. As protein: CASSVRQGRTEAFF.

The chain has TRBV4-1 and TRBJ2-4, with D maybe TRBD1 (6 bases). V gave up 0 bases and J gave up 9 bases, with 9 bases separating them. The CDR3 has 13 residues. Germline loops: CDR1 MGHRA, CDR2 YSYEKL. CDR3 bases: TGCGCCAGCAGCCAAGATACAGGGACCATTCAGTACTTC. Translation gives CASSQDTGTIQYF.

A few counts support this clonotype. Here the CDR3 DNA reads TGTGCCAGCAGTTCTCCGGGACTAGCGGGAGCGAACACCGGGGAGCTGTTTTTT. Translation: CASSSPGLAGANTGELFF. The chain joins TRBV6-5 to TRBJ2-2; 14 bases line up with TRBD2. The V segment lost 4 bases and the J segment 0 bases; nucleotides outside the gene matches: 4. Germline CDR1 MNHEY, CDR2 SVGAGI. The CDR3 is 18 residues long.

The genes are TRBV20-1 and TRBJ2-5; D is unresolved. CDR1 and CDR2 from the germline V gene are DFQATT and SNEGSKA (reference sequence). The V end was cut by 1 base, the J end by 0 bases, with 6 bases between. The CDR3 runs 13 residues. CDR3 DNA sequence: TGCAGTGCTAGAGGGGGTAACCAAGAGACCCAGTACTTC. Its translation is CSARGGNQETQYF.

In this sample, this clonotype turned up many times. This chain joins TRBV29-1 and TRBJ2-2; D is unresolved. Trimming left V 6 bases short and J 2 bases short, with 10 bases between. The V gene's germline CDR1 is SQVTM and CDR2 ANQGSEA. There are 13 residues in the CDR3. CDR3 in amino acids: CSVVDANTGELFF. The CDR3 DNA follows: TGCAGCGTCGTGGACGCCAACACCGGGGAGCTGTTTTTT.

The J gene is TRBJ1-2, the V gene TRBV12-3 or TRBV12-4; 7 nucleotides agree with TRBD1. There are 14 residues in the CDR3. V dropped 4 bases and J dropped 7; count of bases not matched to a gene: 9. CDR3 amino acids: CASSSYGTAGGYTF. The CDR3 DNA reads TGTGCCAGCAGTTCGTACGGGACAGCAGGTGGCTACACCTTC.

This clonotype has only a few counts. This chain joins TRBV5-6 and TRBJ2-1, with TRBD1 matching 8 bases. V was pared by 3 bases and J by 8 bases, with 7 bases of the junction left unmatched. CDR1 is SGHDT, CDR2 YYEEEE, per germline. This CDR3 has 14 amino acids. CDR3 protein: CASSWAGGGYEQFF. The CDR3 DNA reads TGTGCCAGCAGCTGGGCAGGGGGCGGGTATGAGCAGTTCTTC. The full variable domain, with the rest looked up from reference TRBV5-6 and TRBJ2-1, is DAGVTQSPTHLIKTRGQQVTLRCSPKSGHDTVSWYQQALGQGPQFIFQYYEEEERQRGNFPDRFSGHQFPNYSSELNVNALLLGDSALYLCASSWAGGGYEQFFGPGTRLTVL.

This chain links TRBV15 with TRBJ1-1, with TRBD1 matching over 11 bases. V shed 5 bases, J shed 10 bases, and the junction held 12 bases outside the gene matches. The germline CDR1 and CDR2 sequences are LNHNV and YYDKDF (reference sequence). The CDR3 runs 15 residues. The CDR3 DNA reads as TGTGCCACCAGCCGAAGGACAGGGGGCGGGTCTGCAGCTTTCTTT. This codes for CATSRRTGGGSAAFF.

This clonotype has only a few counts. The chain links TRBV6-5 to TRBJ2-7, with D possibly TRBD2 on 6 matching bases. The CDR3 runs to 14 residues. CDR1 and CDR2 (germline): MNHEY, SVGAGI. V was cut by 4 bases and J by 1 base, with 11 bases left in between. In DNA form, the CDR3 reads TGTGCCAGCAGTTTCGGGACTCTTTCCTACGAGCAGTACTTC. Translating it yields CASSFGTLSYEQYF.

The chain employs TRBV24-1 and TRBJ2-1, with 12 bases that match TRBD2. The CDR3 consists of 18 residues. V was clipped by 0 bases and J by 4 bases; unmatched bases: 6. The germline V gene encodes CDR1 KGHDR and CDR2 SFDVKD. CDR3 bases: TGTGCCACCAGTGATTTGCCCCCCGGGACTAGCGGGTACAATGAGCAGTTCTTC. This gives the protein CATSDLPPGTSGYNEQFF.

In this sample, this clonotype turned up a few times. This chain links TRBV7-2 with TRBJ2-5; D is undetermined. Looked up from germline, CDR1 is SGHTA and CDR2 is FQGNSA. The CDR3 runs 14 residues. Trimming removed 0 bases from V and 1 base from J, with 6 bases in between. The CDR3, as DNA: TGTGCCAGCAGCTTAGCTCGGTCCCAAGAGACCCAGTACTTC. It codes for CASSLARSQETQYF.

This clonotype was seen only a few times. V usage is TRBV12-3 or TRBV12-4 and J usage is TRBJ1-2, with TRBD1 as a possible D gene (6 bases). The CDR3 has 16 residues. The V gene lost 4 bases and the J gene lost 3 bases, with 18 bases spanning the gap. The CDR3, as DNA: TGTGCCAGCAGTTCAGGGGAAGAGGTGTATCACTATGGCTACACCTTC. This sequence encodes CASSSGEEVYHYGYTF.

The V and J genes are TRBV5-1 and TRBJ2-7, with TRBD1 identical over 10 bases. CDR3 length equals 16 residues. Germline V gene sequence: CDR1 SGHRS, CDR2 YFSETQ. The junction had 9 bases not matched to a gene; V was cut back by 3 bases and J by 3 bases. The CDR3 DNA follows: TGCGCCAGCAGCTCCTTACTGACAGGGGGCAACTACGAGCAGTACTTC. This gives the protein CASSSLLTGGNYEQYF.

This clonotype came up a few times. The rearrangement uses TRBV19 and TRBJ1-2; D gene ambiguous. The CDR3 consists of 15 residues. Germline V gives CDR1 LNHDA, CDR2 SQIVND (reference sequence). V was cut by 1 base and J by 4 bases, with 13 bases left in between. The CDR3 spells CASSIGVFGSYGYTF. The CDR3 region has the DNA TGTGCCAGTAGTATAGGGGTTTTCGGCAGCTATGGCTACACCTTC.

The rearrangement joins TRBV29-1 to TRBJ2-7, with D possibly being TRBD1 (5 bases). CDR1 and CDR2 from the germline V gene are SQVTM and ANQGSEA. V was shortened by 7 bases and J by 1 base, with 11 bases between the two germline ends. The CDR3 has 12 residues. Here the CDR3 DNA reads TGCAGCGCCGGTCGACAGTCCTACGAGCAGTACTTC. Amino acids: CSAGRQSYEQYF.

The chain couples TRBV28 to TRBJ1-1, with D perhaps TRBD1 (6 bases). The CDR3 has 15 residues. Germline V gene lookup returns CDR1 MDHEN and CDR2 SYDVKM. Trimming took 8 bases from V and 5 from J, leaving 21 bases between them. CDR3 sequence: CASRPPLGGQTEAFF. The CDR3 DNA sequence: TGTGCCAGCCGTCCCCCTTTGGGGGGGCAAACTGAAGCTTTCTTT.

The sample holds a few counts of this clonotype. The rearrangement joins TRBV28 to TRBJ2-1, with 9 bases identical to TRBD1. The V segment lost 1 base and the J segment 6 bases; nucleotides outside the gene matches: 7. This CDR3 is 16 amino acids long. The V gene's germline CDR1 is MDHEN and CDR2 SYDVKM. CDR3 protein: CASSLSGQGHGNEQFF. For the CDR3, the DNA is TGTGCCAGCAGTTTATCAGGACAGGGGCACGGCAATGAGCAGTTCTTC.

The chain has TRBV5-1 and TRBJ2-3, with 13 bases aligning to TRBD2. The J segment lost 0 bases and the V segment lost 4 bases, leaving 11 bases of the junction unmatched. Looked up from germline, CDR1 is SGHRS and CDR2 is YFSETQ. The CDR3 is 19 residues long. This CDR3 reads CASSLLLAGGLVSTDTQYF. CDR3 DNA sequence: TGCGCCAGCAGCCTACTACTAGCGGGAGGGCTGGTTAGCACAGATACGCAGTATTTT.

The chain recombines TRBV7-9 with TRBJ1-1, with D perhaps matching TRBD1 (5 bases). The CDR3 extends over 13 amino acids. V was shortened by 2 bases and J by 8 bases, with 12 bases between the two germline ends. Germline values: CDR1 SEHNR, CDR2 FQNEAQ (reference sequence). The CDR3 DNA follows: TGTGCCAGCAGCTTAATCAGGGATAAGGAAGCTTTCTTT. Residues: CASSLIRDKEAFF.

The V gene is TRBV28, the J gene TRBJ2-3; TRBD1 might be the D (5 bases). This CDR3 is built from 15 residues. In germline, CDR1 is MDHEN, CDR2 SYDVKM. V lost 3 bases, J lost 3 bases, and 13 bases lay in between. Written as DNA, the CDR3 is TGTGCCAGCAGTTTTCGGCAGGGCGATACAGATACGCAGTATTTT. Its translation: CASSFRQGDTDTQYF.